A selection of T cell receptor beta chains follows, all from one sample in a study of T cells in Graves' hyperthyroidism and ophthalmopathy. TCRdb processed the multiplex PCR reads anew with MiXCR; each CDR3 protein has one entry. The sample lists roughly 660,000 distinct CDR3 sequences; 15% to 20% were seen once. The specimen was blood. These receptors were obtained from a man in his forties or fifties with Graves' hyperthyroidism. CDR3s include the opening cysteine and the closing phenylalanine or tryptophan.

CDR3 protein: CASSLGQEFNYGYTF
CDR3 length: 15
V gene: TRBV12-3/TRBV12-4
J gene: TRBJ1-2

CDR3 protein: CASSQEFTSGFSYEQYF
CDR3 length: 17
V gene: TRBV14
J gene: TRBJ2-7

CDR3 protein: CASSFGARGVGQPQHF
CDR3 length: 16
V gene: TRBV5-1
J gene: TRBJ1-5

CDR3 protein: CASSQTTGGKNTEAFF
CDR3 length: 16
V gene: TRBV3-1
J gene: TRBJ1-1

CDR3 protein: CASSPLGTTNEKLFF
CDR3 length: 15
V gene: TRBV12-3/TRBV12-4
J gene: TRBJ1-4

CDR3 protein: CASSSHGTVKGYTF
CDR3 length: 14
V gene: TRBV12-3/TRBV12-4
J gene: TRBJ1-2

CDR3 protein: CASSFGGGTGGETQYF
CDR3 length: 16
V gene: TRBV11-3
J gene: TRBJ2-5

CDR3 protein: CASSYGTNYGYTF
CDR3 length: 13
V gene: TRBV6-5
J gene: TRBJ1-2

CDR3 protein: CATSDRDREAFF
CDR3 length: 12
V gene: TRBV24-1
J gene: TRBJ1-1

CDR3 protein: CASSLVQTVSYGYTF
CDR3 length: 15
V gene: TRBV12-3/TRBV12-4
J gene: TRBJ1-2

CDR3 protein: CASSQVGPLADTQYF
CDR3 length: 15
V gene: TRBV4-3
J gene: TRBJ2-3

CDR3 protein: CATRTGSNGEQYF
CDR3 length: 13
V gene: TRBV2
J gene: TRBJ2-7

CDR3 protein: CASSREGRPPWIQYF
CDR3 length: 15
V gene: TRBV7-2
J gene: TRBJ2-4

CDR3 protein: CASSLALGQGRAGELFF
CDR3 length: 17
V gene: TRBV28
J gene: TRBJ2-2

CDR3 protein: CASSYWGGEIYNEQFF
CDR3 length: 16
V gene: TRBV6-6
J gene: TRBJ2-1

CDR3 protein: CASSFAGIATDTQYF
CDR3 length: 15
V gene: TRBV11-2
J gene: TRBJ2-3

CDR3 protein: CSARDTSESYNEQFF
CDR3 length: 15
V gene: TRBV20-1
J gene: TRBJ2-1

CDR3 protein: CASSSLMGAAGQYF
CDR3 length: 14
V gene: TRBV27
J gene: TRBJ2-3

CDR3 protein: CASSDLARLYEQYF
CDR3 length: 14
V gene: TRBV6-1
J gene: TRBJ2-7

CDR3 protein: CASSYETGPADTQYF
CDR3 length: 15
V gene: TRBV6-1
J gene: TRBJ2-3

CDR3 protein: CASSFPGRQETQYF
CDR3 length: 14
V gene: TRBV12-3/TRBV12-4
J gene: TRBJ2-5

CDR3 protein: CASSLATADTQYF
CDR3 length: 13
V gene: TRBV7-9
J gene: TRBJ2-3

CDR3 protein: CASSLEGINGELFF
CDR3 length: 14
V gene: TRBV11-3
J gene: TRBJ2-2

CDR3 protein: CASSYTINEQFF
CDR3 length: 12
V gene: TRBV2
J gene: TRBJ2-1

CDR3 protein: CAWSVGTGTDTQYF
CDR3 length: 14
V gene: TRBV30
J gene: TRBJ2-3

CDR3 protein: CASSSSGTEAFF
CDR3 length: 12
V gene: TRBV3-1
J gene: TRBJ1-1

CDR3 protein: CAIRRDRGIEQYF
CDR3 length: 13
V gene: TRBV10-3
J gene: TRBJ2-7

CDR3 protein: CASSPGIAGGGNEQFF
CDR3 length: 16
V gene: TRBV5-1
J gene: TRBJ2-1

CDR3 protein: CASSYILGGTEAFF
CDR3 length: 14
V gene: TRBV11-2
J gene: TRBJ1-1

CDR3 protein: CASSWEERGNEQFF
CDR3 length: 14
V gene: TRBV11-1
J gene: TRBJ2-1

CDR3 protein: CASSASGANYNEQFF
CDR3 length: 15
V gene: TRBV9
J gene: TRBJ2-1

CDR3 protein: CASGYRSNEKLFF
CDR3 length: 13
V gene: TRBV5-1
J gene: TRBJ1-4

CDR3 protein: CASSQGPNDEQFF
CDR3 length: 13
V gene: TRBV3-1
J gene: TRBJ2-1

CDR3 protein: CASRPEGREGYEQYF
CDR3 length: 15
V gene: TRBV2
J gene: TRBJ2-7

CDR3 protein: CAWKGLSNTEAFF
CDR3 length: 13
V gene: TRBV30
J gene: TRBJ1-1

CDR3 protein: CASSFPPGLAVSTDTQYF
CDR3 length: 18
V gene: TRBV12-3/TRBV12-4
J gene: TRBJ2-3

CDR3 protein: CASSYGISGQPQHF
CDR3 length: 14
V gene: TRBV6-2/TRBV6-3
J gene: TRBJ1-5

CDR3 protein: CASSYLAGGIHNEQFF
CDR3 length: 16
V gene: TRBV6-2/TRBV6-3
J gene: TRBJ2-1

CDR3 protein: CASRRQGSHNEQFF
CDR3 length: 14
V gene: TRBV6-1
J gene: TRBJ2-1

CDR3 protein: CASSYARHSYNEQFF
CDR3 length: 15
V gene: TRBV6-4
J gene: TRBJ2-1

CDR3 protein: CASSLDRMTIGGFYEQYF
CDR3 length: 18
V gene: TRBV5-1
J gene: TRBJ2-7

CDR3 protein: CASTGRVGNQPQHF
CDR3 length: 14
V gene: TRBV28
J gene: TRBJ1-5

CDR3 protein: CASSLEPNTGELFF
CDR3 length: 14
V gene: TRBV7-3
J gene: TRBJ2-2

CDR3 protein: CASSSSWTSGSYEQFF
CDR3 length: 16
V gene: TRBV12-3/TRBV12-4
J gene: TRBJ2-1

CDR3 protein: CSVAAGFKREQYF
CDR3 length: 13
V gene: TRBV29-1
J gene: TRBJ2-7

CDR3 protein: CAWSEVNSNQPQHF
CDR3 length: 14
V gene: TRBV30
J gene: TRBJ1-5

CDR3 protein: CSANPGFTEAFF
CDR3 length: 12
V gene: TRBV20-1
J gene: TRBJ1-1